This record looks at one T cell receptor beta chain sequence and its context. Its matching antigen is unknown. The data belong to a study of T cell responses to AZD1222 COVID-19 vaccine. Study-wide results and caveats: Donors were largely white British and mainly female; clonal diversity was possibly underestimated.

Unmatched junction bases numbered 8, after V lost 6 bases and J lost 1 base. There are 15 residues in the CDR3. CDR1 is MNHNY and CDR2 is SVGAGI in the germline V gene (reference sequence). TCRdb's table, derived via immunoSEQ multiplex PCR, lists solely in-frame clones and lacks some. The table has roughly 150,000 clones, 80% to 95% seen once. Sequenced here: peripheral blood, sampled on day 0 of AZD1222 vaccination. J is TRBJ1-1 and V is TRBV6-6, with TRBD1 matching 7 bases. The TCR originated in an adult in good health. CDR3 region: CASSPADRENTEAFF. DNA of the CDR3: TGTGCCAGCAGCCCAGCAGACAGGGAGAACACTGAAGCTTTCTTT.